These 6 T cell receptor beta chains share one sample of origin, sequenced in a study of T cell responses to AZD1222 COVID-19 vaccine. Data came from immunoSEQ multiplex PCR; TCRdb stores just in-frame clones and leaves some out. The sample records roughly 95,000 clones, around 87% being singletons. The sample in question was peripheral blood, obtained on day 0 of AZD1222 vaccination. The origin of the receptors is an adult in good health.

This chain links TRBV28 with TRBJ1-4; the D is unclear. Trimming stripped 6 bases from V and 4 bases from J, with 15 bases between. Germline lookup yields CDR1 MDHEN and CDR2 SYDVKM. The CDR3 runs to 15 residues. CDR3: CASSSLDQYNEKLFF. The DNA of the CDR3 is TGTGCCAGCAGCTCATTGGACCAATATAATGAAAAACTGTTTTTT.

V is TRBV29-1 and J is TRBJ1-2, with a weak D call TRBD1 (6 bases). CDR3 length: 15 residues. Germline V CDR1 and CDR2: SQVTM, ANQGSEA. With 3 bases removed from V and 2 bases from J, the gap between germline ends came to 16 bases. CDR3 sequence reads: CSVDNGEQGNYGYTF. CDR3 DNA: TGCAGCGTTGATAATGGGGAACAGGGCAACTATGGCTACACCTTC.

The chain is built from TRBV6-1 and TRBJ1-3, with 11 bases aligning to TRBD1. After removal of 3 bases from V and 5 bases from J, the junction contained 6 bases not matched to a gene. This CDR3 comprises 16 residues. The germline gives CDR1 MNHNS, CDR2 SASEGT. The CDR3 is CASSEGQGDFRNTIYF. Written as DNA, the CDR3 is TGTGCCAGCAGTGAGGGACAGGGGGATTTTAGAAACACCATATATTTT.

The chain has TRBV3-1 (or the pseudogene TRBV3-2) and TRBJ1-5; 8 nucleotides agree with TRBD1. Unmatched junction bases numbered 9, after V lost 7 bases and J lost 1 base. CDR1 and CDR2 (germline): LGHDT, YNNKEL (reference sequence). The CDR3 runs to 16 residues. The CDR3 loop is CASTHPRGRSNQPQHF. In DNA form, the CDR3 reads TGTGCCAGCACCCACCCCAGGGGGCGAAGCAATCAGCCCCAGCATTTT.

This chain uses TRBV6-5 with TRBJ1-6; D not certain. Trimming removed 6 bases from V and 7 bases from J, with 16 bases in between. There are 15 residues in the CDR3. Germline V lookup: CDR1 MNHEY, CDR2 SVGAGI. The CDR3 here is CASSRPGKANSPLHF. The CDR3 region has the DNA TGTGCCAGCAGCCGCCCGGGAAAGGCGAATTCACCCCTCCACTTT.

CDR3 DNA: TGTGCCAGTAGTACGACAGGGCAGGACGAGCAGTACTTC. It translates to CASSTTGQDEQYF. The rearrangement uses TRBV19 and TRBJ2-7; 7 bases align to TRBD1. CDR3 length equals 13 residues. V shed 4 bases and J 5 bases; nucleotides not matched to a gene: 5. CDR1 and CDR2 from the germline V gene are LNHDA and SQIVND (reference sequence).